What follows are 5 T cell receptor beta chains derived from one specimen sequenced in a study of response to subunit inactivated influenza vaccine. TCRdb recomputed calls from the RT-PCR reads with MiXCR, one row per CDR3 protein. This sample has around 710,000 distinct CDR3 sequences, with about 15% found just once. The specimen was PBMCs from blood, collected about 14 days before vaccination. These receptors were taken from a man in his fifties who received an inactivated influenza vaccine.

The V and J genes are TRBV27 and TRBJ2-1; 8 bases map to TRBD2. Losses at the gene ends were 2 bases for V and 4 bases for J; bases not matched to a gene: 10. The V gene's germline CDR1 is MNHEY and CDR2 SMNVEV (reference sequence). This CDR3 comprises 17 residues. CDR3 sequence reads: CASSLSERGPGYNEQFF. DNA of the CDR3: TGTGCCAGCAGTTTAAGCGAGCGGGGGCCGGGGTACAATGAGCAGTTCTTC.

This chain's CDR3 is CASSKGADYGYTF. The CDR3 DNA reads TGTGCCAGCAGCAAAGGAGCAGACTATGGCTACACCTTC. The chain recombines TRBV3-1 with TRBJ1-2; no clear D gene. Trimming took 5 bases from V and 3 from J, leaving 10 bases between them. Looked up from germline, CDR1 is LGHDT and CDR2 is YNNKEL (reference sequence). There are 13 residues in the CDR3.

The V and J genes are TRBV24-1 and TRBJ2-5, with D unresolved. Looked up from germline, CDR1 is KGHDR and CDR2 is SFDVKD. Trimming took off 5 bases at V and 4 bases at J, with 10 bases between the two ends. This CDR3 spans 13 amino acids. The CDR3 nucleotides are TGTGCCACCAGTGGAATGGAAAGAGAGACCCAGTACTTC. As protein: CATSGMERETQYF.

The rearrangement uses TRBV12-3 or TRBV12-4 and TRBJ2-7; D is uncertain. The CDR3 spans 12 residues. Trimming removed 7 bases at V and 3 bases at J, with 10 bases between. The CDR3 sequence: CASILCHYEQYF. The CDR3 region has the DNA TGTGCCAGCATCTTGTGTCACTACGAGCAGTACTTC.

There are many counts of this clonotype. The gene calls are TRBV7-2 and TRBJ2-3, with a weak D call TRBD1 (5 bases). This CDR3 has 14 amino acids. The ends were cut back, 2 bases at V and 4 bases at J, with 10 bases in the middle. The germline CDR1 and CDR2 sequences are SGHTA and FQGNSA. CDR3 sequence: CASSLPTDPDTQYF. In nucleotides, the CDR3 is TGTGCCAGCAGCTTACCGACAGACCCAGATACGCAGTATTTT.